The source of this TCR beta chain is a study of cytomegalovirus exposure and HLA in healthy donors. Notes on the study in general: Subsequent analysis found a tendency for first-cohort TCR clusters to co-occur within the 90 to 150 validation repertoires. Most sequenced TCRs were rare (though some public TCRs occurred in many donors).

Separate from the approximately 700-subject first cohort was the approximately 120-subject validation cohort, to which the donors belonged. The data were produced by immunoSEQ multiplex PCR, yet TCRdb's version contains in-frame clones alone and is incomplete. The sample gives 300,000 to 400,000 clones, more than 80% of which show up once; approximately 0.8% is in the top ten. The J segment lost 6 bases and the V segment lost 1 base, leaving 12 bases of the junction unmatched. The CDR3 spans 18 residues. CDR1 is MNHEY and CDR2 is SMNVEV in the germline V gene (reference sequence). Comment on this clone: No antigen is known for it.

This TCR was sampled from a woman aged 18-29 years in good health and CMV-seronegative. V is TRBV27 and J is TRBJ2-2, with 9 nucleotides matching TRBD2. Sequenced sample: PBMCs. The CDR3 is CASSLWWGGGGDAGELFF. CDR3 nucleotide sequence: TGTGCCAGCAGTTTATGGTGGGGTGGCGGGGGGGACGCCGGGGAGCTGTTTTTT.